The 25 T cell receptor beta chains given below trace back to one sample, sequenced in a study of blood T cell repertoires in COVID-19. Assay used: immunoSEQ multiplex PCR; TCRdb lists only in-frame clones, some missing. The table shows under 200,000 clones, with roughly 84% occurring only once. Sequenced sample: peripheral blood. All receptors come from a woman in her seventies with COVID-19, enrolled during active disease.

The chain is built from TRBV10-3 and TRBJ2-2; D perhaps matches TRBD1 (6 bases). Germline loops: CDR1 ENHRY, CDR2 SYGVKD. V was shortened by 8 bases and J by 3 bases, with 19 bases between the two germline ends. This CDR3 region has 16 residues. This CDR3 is CAIGKVRGLDTGELFF. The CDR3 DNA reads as TGTGCCATCGGTAAAGTAAGGGGGTTGGACACCGGGGAGCTGTTTTTT.

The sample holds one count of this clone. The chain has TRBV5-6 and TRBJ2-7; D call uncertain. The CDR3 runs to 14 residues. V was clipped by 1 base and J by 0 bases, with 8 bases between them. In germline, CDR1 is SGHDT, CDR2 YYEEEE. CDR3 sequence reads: CASSLFADSYEQYF. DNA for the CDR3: TGTGCCAGCAGCTTGTTTGCAGACTCCTACGAGCAGTACTTC.

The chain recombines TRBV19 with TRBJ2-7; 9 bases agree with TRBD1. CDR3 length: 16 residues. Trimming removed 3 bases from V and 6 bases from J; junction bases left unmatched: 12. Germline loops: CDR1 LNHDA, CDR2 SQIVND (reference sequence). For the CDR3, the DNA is TGTGCCAGTAGTATCGACTTACAGGGGGCAAGTGGCGAGCAGTACTTC. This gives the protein CASSIDLQGASGEQYF.

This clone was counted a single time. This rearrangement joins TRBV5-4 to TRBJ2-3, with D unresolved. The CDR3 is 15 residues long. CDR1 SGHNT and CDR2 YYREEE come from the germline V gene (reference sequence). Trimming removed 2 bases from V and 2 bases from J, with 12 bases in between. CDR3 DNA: TGTGCCAGCAGCTTCGACCGGAGCAACACAGATACGCAGTATTTT. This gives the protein CASSFDRSNTDTQYF.

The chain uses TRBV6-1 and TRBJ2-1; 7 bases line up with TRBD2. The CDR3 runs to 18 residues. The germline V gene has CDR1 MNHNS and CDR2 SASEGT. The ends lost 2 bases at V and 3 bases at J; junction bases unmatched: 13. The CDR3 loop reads CASSEYGSGAGVYNEQFF. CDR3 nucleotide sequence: TGTGCCAGCAGTGAATACGGGTCTGGGGCGGGGGTCTACAATGAGCAGTTCTTC.

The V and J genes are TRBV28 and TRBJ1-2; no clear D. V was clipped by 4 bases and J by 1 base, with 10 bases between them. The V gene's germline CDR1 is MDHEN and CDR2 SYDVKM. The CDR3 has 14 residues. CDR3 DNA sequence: TGTGCCAGCAGTTCCCCCCAGATTAACTATGGCTACACCTTC. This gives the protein CASSSPQINYGYTF.

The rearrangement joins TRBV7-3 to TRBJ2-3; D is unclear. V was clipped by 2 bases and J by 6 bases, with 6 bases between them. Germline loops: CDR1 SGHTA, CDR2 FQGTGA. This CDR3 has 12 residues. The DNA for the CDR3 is TGTGCCAGCAGCTTAGGCAAGGATACGCAGTATTTT. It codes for CASSLGKDTQYF.

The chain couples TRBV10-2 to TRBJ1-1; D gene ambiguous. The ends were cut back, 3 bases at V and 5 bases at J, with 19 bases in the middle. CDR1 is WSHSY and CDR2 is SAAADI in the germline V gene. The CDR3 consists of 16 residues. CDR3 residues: CASSESRPGGGTEAFF. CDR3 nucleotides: TGCGCCAGCAGTGAATCCCGCCCAGGAGGTGGGACTGAAGCTTTCTTT.

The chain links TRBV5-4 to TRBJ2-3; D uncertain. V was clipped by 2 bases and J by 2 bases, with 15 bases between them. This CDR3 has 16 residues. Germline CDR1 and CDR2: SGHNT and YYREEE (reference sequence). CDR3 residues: CASSLNTVDPTDTQYF. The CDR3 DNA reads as TGTGCCAGCAGCTTAAATACAGTGGATCCCACAGATACGCAGTATTTT.

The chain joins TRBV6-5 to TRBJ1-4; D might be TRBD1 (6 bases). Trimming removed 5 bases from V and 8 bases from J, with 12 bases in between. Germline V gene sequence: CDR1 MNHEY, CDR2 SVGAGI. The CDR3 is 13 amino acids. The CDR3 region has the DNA TGTGCCAGCAGTCGGACAGCTCGAGAAAAACTGTTTTTT. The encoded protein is CASSRTAREKLFF.

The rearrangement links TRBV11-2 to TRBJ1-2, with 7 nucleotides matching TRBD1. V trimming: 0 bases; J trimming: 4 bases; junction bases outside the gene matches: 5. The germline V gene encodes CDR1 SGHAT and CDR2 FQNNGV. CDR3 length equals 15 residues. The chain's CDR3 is CASSLEGTAIYGYTF. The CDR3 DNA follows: TGTGCCAGCAGCTTAGAAGGGACAGCCATCTATGGCTACACCTTC.

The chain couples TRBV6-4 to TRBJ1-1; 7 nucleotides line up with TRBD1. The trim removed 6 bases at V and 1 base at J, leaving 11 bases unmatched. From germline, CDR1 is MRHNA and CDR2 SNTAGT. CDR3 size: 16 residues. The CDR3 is CASSQTTGQRNTEAFF. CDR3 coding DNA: TGTGCCAGCAGCCAGACAACGGGACAGAGGAACACTGAAGCTTTCTTT.

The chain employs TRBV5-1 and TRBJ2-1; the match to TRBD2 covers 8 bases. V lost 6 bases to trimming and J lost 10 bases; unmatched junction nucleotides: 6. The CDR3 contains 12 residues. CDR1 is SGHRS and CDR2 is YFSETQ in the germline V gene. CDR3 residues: CASKAGGREQFF. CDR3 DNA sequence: TGCGCCAGCAAGGCGGGAGGAAGAGAGCAGTTCTTC.

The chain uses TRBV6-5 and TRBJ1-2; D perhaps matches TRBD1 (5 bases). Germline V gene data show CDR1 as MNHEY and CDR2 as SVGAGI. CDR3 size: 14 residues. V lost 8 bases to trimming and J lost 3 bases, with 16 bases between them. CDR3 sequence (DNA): TGTGCCAGCTCGGAGGGGATAGTGCACTATGGCTACACCTTC. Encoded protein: CASSEGIVHYGYTF.

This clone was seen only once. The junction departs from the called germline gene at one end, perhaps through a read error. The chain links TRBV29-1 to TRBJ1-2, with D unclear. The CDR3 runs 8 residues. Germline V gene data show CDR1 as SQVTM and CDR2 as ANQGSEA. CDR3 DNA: TGCAGCGTTGAGTGGGGAGGCTTC. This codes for CSVEWGGF.

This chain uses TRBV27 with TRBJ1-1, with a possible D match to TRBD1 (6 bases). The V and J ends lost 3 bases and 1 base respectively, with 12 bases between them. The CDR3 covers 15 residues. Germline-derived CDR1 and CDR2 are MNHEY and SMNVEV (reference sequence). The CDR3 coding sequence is TGTGCCAGCAGTTTTCTGGGACACTCGAACACTGAAGCTTTCTTT. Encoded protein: CASSFLGHSNTEAFF.

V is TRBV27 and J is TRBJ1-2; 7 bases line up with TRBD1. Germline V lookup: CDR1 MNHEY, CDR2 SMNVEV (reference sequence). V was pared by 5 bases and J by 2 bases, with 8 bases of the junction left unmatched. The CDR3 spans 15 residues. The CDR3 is CASSPTPGQNYGYTF. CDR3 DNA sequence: TGTGCCAGCAGTCCGACGCCGGGACAGAACTATGGCTACACCTTC.

The CDR3 DNA is TGTGCCAGCGTTGGCACCACCTACGAGCAGTACTTC. Translated, it gives CASVGTTYEQYF. This chain uses TRBV5-5 with TRBJ2-7; no clear D gene. This CDR3 has 12 residues. Germline CDR1 reads SGHKS; CDR2 reads YYEKEE (reference sequence). Trimming took 7 bases from V and 2 from J, leaving 10 bases between them. The variable domain in full, completed from reference TRBV5-5 and TRBJ2-7, reads DAGVTQSPTHLIKTRGQQVTLRCSPISGHKSVSWYQQVLGQGPQFIFQYYEKEERGRGNFPDRFSARQFPNYSSELNVNALLLGDSALYLCASVGTTYEQYFGPGTRLTVT.

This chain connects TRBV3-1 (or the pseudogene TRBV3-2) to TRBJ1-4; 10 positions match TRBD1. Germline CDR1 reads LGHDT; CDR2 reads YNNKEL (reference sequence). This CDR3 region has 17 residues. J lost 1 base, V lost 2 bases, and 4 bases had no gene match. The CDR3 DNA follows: TGTGCCAGCAGCCAATGGGACAGGGGCAGAACTAATGAAAAACTGTTTTTT. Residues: CASSQWDRGRTNEKLFF.

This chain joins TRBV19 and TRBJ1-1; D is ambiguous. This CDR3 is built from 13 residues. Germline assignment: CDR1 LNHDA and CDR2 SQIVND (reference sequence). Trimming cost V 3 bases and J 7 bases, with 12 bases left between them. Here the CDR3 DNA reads TGTGCCAGTAGTATCGCAGCCGGGTTTGAAGCTTTCTTT. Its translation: CASSIAAGFEAFF.

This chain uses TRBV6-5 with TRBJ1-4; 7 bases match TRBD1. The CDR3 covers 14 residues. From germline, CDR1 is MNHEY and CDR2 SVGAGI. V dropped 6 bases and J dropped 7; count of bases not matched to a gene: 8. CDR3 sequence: CASRPGQPIEKLFF. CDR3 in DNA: TGTGCCAGCAGGCCGGGACAGCCTATTGAAAAACTGTTTTTT.

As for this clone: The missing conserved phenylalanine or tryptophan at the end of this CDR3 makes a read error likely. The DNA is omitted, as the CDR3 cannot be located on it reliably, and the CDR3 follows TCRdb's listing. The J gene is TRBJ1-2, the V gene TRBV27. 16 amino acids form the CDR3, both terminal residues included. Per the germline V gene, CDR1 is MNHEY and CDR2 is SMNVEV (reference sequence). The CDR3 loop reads CASSYSLPPPWVEGLL.

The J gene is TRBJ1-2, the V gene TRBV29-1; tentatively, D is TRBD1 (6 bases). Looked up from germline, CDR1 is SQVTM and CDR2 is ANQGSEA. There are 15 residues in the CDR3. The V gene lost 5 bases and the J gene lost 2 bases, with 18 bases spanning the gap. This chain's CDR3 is CSVLSPGHLNYGYTF. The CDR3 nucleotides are TGCAGCGTTTTGTCTCCGGGACACCTGAACTATGGCTACACCTTC.

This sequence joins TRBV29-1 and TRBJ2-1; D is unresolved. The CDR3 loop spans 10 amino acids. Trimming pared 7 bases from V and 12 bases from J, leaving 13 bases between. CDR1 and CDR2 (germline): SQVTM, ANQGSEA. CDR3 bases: TGCAGCGCCTCAGGCCTTGGGCAGTTCTTC. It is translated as CSASGLGQFF.

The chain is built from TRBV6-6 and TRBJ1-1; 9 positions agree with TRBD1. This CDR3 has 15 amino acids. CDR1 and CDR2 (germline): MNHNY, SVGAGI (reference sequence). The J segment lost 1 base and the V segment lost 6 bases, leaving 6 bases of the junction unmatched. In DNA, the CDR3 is TGTGCCAGCAGCCCACCGGGACAGGGGAACACTGAAGCTTTCTTT. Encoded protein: CASSPPGQGNTEAFF.